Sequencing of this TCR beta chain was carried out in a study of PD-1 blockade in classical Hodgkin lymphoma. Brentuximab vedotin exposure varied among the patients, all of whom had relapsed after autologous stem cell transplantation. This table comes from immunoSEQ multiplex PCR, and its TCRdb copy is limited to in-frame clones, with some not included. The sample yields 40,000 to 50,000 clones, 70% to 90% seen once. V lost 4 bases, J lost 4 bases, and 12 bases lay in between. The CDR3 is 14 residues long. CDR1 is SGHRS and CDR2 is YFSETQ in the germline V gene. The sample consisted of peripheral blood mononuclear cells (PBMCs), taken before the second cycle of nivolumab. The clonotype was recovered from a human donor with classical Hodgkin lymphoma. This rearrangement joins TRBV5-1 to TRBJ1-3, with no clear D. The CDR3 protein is CASSQGGPGNTIYF. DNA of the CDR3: TGCGCCAGCAGCCAAGGAGGGCCCGGAAACACCATATATTTT. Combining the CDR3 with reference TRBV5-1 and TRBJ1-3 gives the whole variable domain KAGVTQTPRYLIKTRGQQVTLSCSPISGHRSVSWYQQTPGQGLQFLFEYFSETQRNKGNFPGRFSGRQFSNSRSEMNVSTLELGDSALYLCASSQGGPGNTIYFGEGSWLTVV.